This T cell receptor beta chain comes out of a study of T cell repertoires in cytomegalovirus infection. Study details: CMV infection together with matching HLA type was indicated by public TCR beta signatures. Study conclusions and caveats: Of the TCR beta families, the public ones yielded a cumulative frequency that identified carriers of CMV plus the relevant HLA. Ex vivo, HLA-C-restricted CMV-specific TCR beta clonotypes prevailed over the rest of the response.

This clonotype was counted a few times. Its matching antigen is unknown. TCRdb itself ran the reads through MiXCR, one entry per CDR3 protein. The data show around 710,000 distinct CDR3 sequences, roughly 29% seen once. V lost 1 base to trimming and J lost 7 bases, with 17 bases between them. This CDR3 has 15 amino acids. CDR1 and CDR2 from the germline V gene are MNHNS and SASEGT. The sequencing here drew on cultured CD8+ T cells from PBMCs, taken from culture after CMV antigen stimulation. The chain uses TRBV6-1 and TRBJ2-7, with D perhaps TRBD1 (6 bases). This receptor was obtained from a human donor in good health (CMV status not recorded). Some clones in this sample may be carry-over from other donors' samples. As DNA, the CDR3 is TGTGCCAGCAGTGAAGGATCAGGGGCGGGTGAAGAGCAGTACTTC. It yields the protein CASSEGSGAGEEQYF.